Presented here are 17 T cell receptor beta chains from one specimen sequenced in a study of T cell responses to AZD1222 COVID-19 vaccine. Libraries were prepared by immunoSEQ multiplex PCR; TCRdb keeps only in-frame clonotypes and omits some of them. The table includes some 96,000 clones, around 84% detected once. Specimen: peripheral blood, collected 28 days after the second AZD1222 dose. The receptors stem from an adult who received the AZD1222 COVID-19 vaccine.

The chain links TRBV9 to TRBJ1-6; no clear D. Germline V gene sequence: CDR1 SGDLS, CDR2 YYNGEE. With 0 bases removed from V and 4 bases from J, the gap between germline ends came to 5 bases. CDR3 length: 14 amino acids. CDR3 sequence (DNA): TGTGCCAGCAGCGTAGGGCGGTATAATTCACCCCTCCACTTT. Translated: CASSVGRYNSPLHF.

The chain carries TRBV7-3 and TRBJ1-1; tentatively, D is TRBD1 (6 bases). V was cut by 5 bases and J by 4 bases, with 14 bases left in between. Germline V gene data show CDR1 as SGHTA and CDR2 as FQGTGA. CDR3 length: 14 amino acids. The CDR3 loop is CASSRTGRSTEAFF. In DNA form, the CDR3 reads TGTGCCAGCAGCCGTACAGGGCGGAGCACTGAAGCTTTCTTT.

The J gene is TRBJ1-2, the V gene TRBV6-1, with 9 bases aligning to TRBD1. From germline, CDR1 is MNHNS and CDR2 SASEGT. The CDR3 consists of 15 residues. With V trimmed by 7 bases and J by 2 bases, 8 bases remained unmatched. For the CDR3, the DNA is TGTGCCAGCATTCGGGGGGACAGGGCAAACTATGGCTACACCTTC. Protein product: CASIRGDRANYGYTF.

Note on this clone: Other DNA sequences in the same sample also yield this CDR3. This chain links TRBV30 with TRBJ1-5; D possibly corresponds to TRBD1 (6 bases). Germline V CDR1 and CDR2: GTSNPN, SVGIG (reference sequence). This CDR3 has 14 amino acids. V lost 0 bases and J 2 bases, leaving 8 bases between the germline ends. The CDR3 loop is CAWSVAGGNQPQHF. In nucleotides, the CDR3 is TGTGCCTGGAGTGTAGCAGGGGGCAATCAGCCCCAGCATTTT.

V is TRBV19 and J is TRBJ2-2, with D tentatively TRBD2 (6 bases). This CDR3 is 14 amino acids long. Germline V gene lookup returns CDR1 LNHDA and CDR2 SQIVND (reference sequence). Trimming took off 10 bases at V and 11 bases at J, with 23 bases between the two ends. In nucleotides, the CDR3 is TGTGCCACTAGAATGGCGGGACTCACCAGAGAGCTGTTTTTT. Its protein product is CATRMAGLTRELFF.

This clone has just one count. V gene TRBV18 combines with J gene TRBJ2-7; D is uncertain. V lost 3 bases, J lost 2 bases, and 11 bases lay in between. Germline assignment: CDR1 KGHSH and CDR2 LQKENI. This CDR3 region has 14 residues. The CDR3 DNA sequence: TGTGCCAGCTCACCCCCCGGCAGTCCCTACGAGCAGTACTTC. Its translation: CASSPPGSPYEQYF.

The chain recombines TRBV25-1 with TRBJ2-5; TRBD2 is a possible D gene (5 bases). The ends were cut back, 6 bases at V and 1 base at J, with 9 bases in the middle. Germline values: CDR1 MGHDK, CDR2 SYGVNS. The CDR3 length is 13 residues. CDR3 amino acids: CASRADLQETQYF. The CDR3 DNA sequence: TGTGCCAGCAGAGCGGACCTCCAAGAGACCCAGTACTTC. The full variable domain, completed using reference TRBV25-1 and TRBJ2-5, is EADIYQTPRYLVIGTGKKITLECSQTMGHDKMYWYQQDPGMELHLIHYSYGVNSTEKGDLSSESTVSRIRTEHFPLTLESARPSHTSQYLCASRADLQETQYFGPGTRLLVL.

The chain has TRBV5-1 and TRBJ1-3; D is possibly TRBD1 (6 bases). The CDR3 consists of 16 residues. V dropped 2 bases and J dropped 0 bases, with 12 bases sitting between them. CDR1 and CDR2 (germline): SGHRS, YFSETQ. CDR3 protein: CASSFMTGNSGNTIYF. The CDR3 nucleotides read TGCGCCAGCAGCTTTATGACAGGCAACTCTGGAAACACCATATATTTT.

The chain has TRBV18 and TRBJ2-5; possibly TRBD1 or TRBD2 for D (5 bases each). Trimming removed 5 bases from V and 6 bases from J, with 16 bases in between. The CDR3 is 14 amino acids. Per germline, CDR1 KGHSH and CDR2 LQKENI. CDR3 loop: CASSIQGAGKTQYF. The CDR3 bases are TGTGCCAGCTCAATTCAGGGCGCCGGGAAGACCCAGTACTTC.

The gene calls are TRBV7-9 and TRBJ1-2; 9 bases are shared with TRBD1. This CDR3 is 13 amino acids long. Losses at the gene ends were 7 bases for V and 7 bases for J; bases not matched to a gene: 7. The V gene's germline CDR1 is SEHNR and CDR2 FQNEAQ (reference sequence). This CDR3 is CASKRDRAGGYTF. The CDR3 bases are TGTGCCAGCAAACGGGACAGGGCGGGTGGCTACACCTTC.

V is TRBV5-1 and J is TRBJ2-5; D may match TRBD1 or TRBD2 (6 bases each). The CDR3 contains 15 residues. With 4 bases removed from V and 5 bases from J, the gap between germline ends came to 18 bases. CDR1 is SGHRS and CDR2 is YFSETQ in the germline V gene. The chain's CDR3 is CASSPGALEGETQYF. CDR3 in DNA: TGCGCCAGCAGCCCGGGGGCCCTGGAGGGGGAGACCCAGTACTTC.

This clone showed up just once. The chain joins TRBV2 to TRBJ2-3; 10 bases fit TRBD2. There are 18 residues in the CDR3. Germline trimming cut 5 bases from V and 0 bases from J; bases unmatched to any gene: 11. Per the germline V gene, CDR1 is SNHLY and CDR2 is FYNNEI. DNA of the CDR3: TGTGCCAGCAGTCCTGCGAGCGGGGGGGACTCTAGCACAGATACGCAGTATTTT. This gives the protein CASSPASGGDSSTDTQYF.

This sequence joins TRBV30 and TRBJ1-1; D gene ambiguous. V was clipped by 0 bases and J by 2 bases, with 10 bases between them. This CDR3 is 14 amino acids long. Germline assignment: CDR1 GTSNPN and CDR2 SVGIG (reference sequence). CDR3 sequence: CAWSVLTINTEAFF. The CDR3 bases are TGTGCCTGGAGTGTTTTGACAATCAACACTGAAGCTTTCTTT.

Here the CDR3 reads CASRDSGRAETQYF. Here the CDR3 DNA reads TGTGCCAGCAGAGATAGCGGGAGGGCAGAGACCCAGTACTTC. The J gene is TRBJ2-5, the V gene TRBV6-5, with 11 bases identical to TRBD2. The germline V gene has CDR1 MNHEY and CDR2 SVGAGI. With 6 bases clipped from V and 4 bases from J, the junction kept 4 bases outside the gene matches. The CDR3 consists of 14 residues.

The chain couples TRBV10-3 to TRBJ2-7; possibly TRBD1 or TRBD2 for D (5 bases each). V lost 0 bases and J lost 2, with 11 bases in between. This CDR3 is 15 amino acids long. The germline CDR1 and CDR2 sequences are ENHRY and SYGVKD. The CDR3 reads CAISESRGFPYEQYF. The CDR3 DNA sequence: TGTGCCATCAGTGAGTCGAGGGGATTCCCCTACGAGCAGTACTTC.

The V call is TRBV6-5, the J call TRBJ2-1; D gene ambiguous. Germline-derived CDR1 and CDR2 are MNHEY and SVGAGI. The germline V and J ends were trimmed by 3 bases and 7 bases, with 10 bases remaining between them. CDR3 size: 13 residues. As DNA, the CDR3 is TGTGCCAGCAGTTATACGTGGCTTAATGAGCAGTTCTTC. Its protein is CASSYTWLNEQFF.

The V call is TRBV3-1 (or the pseudogene TRBV3-2), the J call TRBJ2-5; 11 bases align to TRBD2. V dropped 0 bases and J dropped 9; count of bases not matched to a gene: 6. Per the germline V gene, CDR1 is LGHDT and CDR2 is YNNKEL (reference sequence). There are 15 residues in the CDR3. The CDR3 loop reads CASSQDYTSGSPQYF. As DNA, the CDR3 is TGTGCCAGCAGCCAAGATTATACTAGCGGGAGTCCCCAGTACTTC.